This entry concerns a single T cell receptor (beta chain). Sequencing used immunoSEQ multiplex PCR; TCRdb keeps in-frame clones, though not all of them. The table has about 27,000 clones, about nine tenths seen once. The data belong to a study of T cell changes during pregnancy in multiple sclerosis. The CDR3 runs 12 residues. V was shortened by 4 bases and J by 13 bases, with 16 bases between the two germline ends. Germline values: CDR1 SGHVS, CDR2 FQNEAQ. This chain uses TRBV7-8 with TRBJ1-1; D is unclear. Source: CD8+ T cells from peripheral blood mononuclear cells, taken in the second trimester of pregnancy. This clonotype originated in a female donor with multiple sclerosis, enrolled in a pregnancy study. The DNA for the CDR3 is TGTGCCAGCAGCTCCTCGGGGAAAAAAGGTTTCTTT. Protein: CASSSSGKKGFF.